One T cell receptor (beta chain) is described in this entry. Its antigen remains unknown. Use of 60 Vbeta and 13 Jbeta primers characterized the PCR. Clones were sequenced by immunoSEQ multiplex PCR, and TCRdb holds only the in-frame ones, with some missing. The table lists around 150,000 clones, roughly 80% of them singletons. This specimen comes from a study of cytomegalovirus exposure and HLA in healthy donors. Findings and limits, study-wide: Common viral pathogens (according to a later analysis) appeared linked to several of the most significant clusters. The authors assumed roughly uniform sequencing depth across donors for presence/absence analyses.

CDR3 length: 15 residues. V was clipped by 5 bases and J by 8 bases; unmatched bases: 9. Per the germline V gene, CDR1 is SEHNR and CDR2 is FQNEAQ (reference sequence). Each of the donors was a healthy bone marrow donor. The sample was PBMCs. The source is a man aged 30 to 45 in good health and CMV-seronegative. The J gene is TRBJ2-1, the V gene TRBV7-9; 10 bases fit TRBD2. Here the CDR3 reads CASSPGLAVRDEQFF. The CDR3 DNA reads TGTGCCAGCAGCCCTGGACTAGCGGTCCGGGATGAGCAGTTCTTC.